This is a list of T cell receptor beta chains from one sample in a study of CD8+ T cells in alopecia areata. Sequencing used immunoSEQ multiplex PCR; TCRdb keeps in-frame clones, though not all of them. The table includes about 210,000 clones, about three fifths detected once. Sequenced here: CD4+ T cells sorted from blood, sampled at week 4, from a patient treated with tofacitinib. The receptors shown here come from a human donor with alopecia areata. Both conserved end residues are part of each CDR3. Each record gives: clone size, J gene, D gene, V gene, CDR3 protein, CDR3 DNA. A D gene is named only where the DNA matches it firmly. The size entry is marked missing in some rows and otherwise reads once, few, many or a size class.

.,TRBJ2-7,.,TRBV5-1,CASSLALTYEQYF,TGCGCCAGCAGCTTGGCACTTACCTACGAGCAGTACTTC
.,TRBJ1-5,.,TRBV2,CASSERGKGVNQPQHF,TGTGCCAGCAGTGAAAGGGGGAAGGGGGTGAATCAGCCCCAGCATTTT
once,TRBJ2-5,.,TRBV29-1,CSVDLRGRETQYF,TGCAGCGTTGATCTGAGAGGGCGAGAGACCCAGTACTTC
.,TRBJ1-5,.,TRBV27,CASRLTGSPTQHF,TGTGCCAGCAGACTTACAGGTTCACCGACCCAGCATTTT
.,TRBJ1-2,.,TRBV6-6,CASRRGGSGYTF,TGTGCCAGCAGGAGGGGAGGGAGTGGCTACACCTTC
.,TRBJ1-5,.,TRBV13,CASSFSGTRNQPQHF,TGTGCCAGCAGCTTTTCAGGGACCCGCAATCAGCCCCAGCATTTT
.,TRBJ2-7,.,TRBV5-6,CASSLERYEQYF,TGTGCCAGCAGCTTGGAAAGGTACGAGCAGTACTTC
few,TRBJ1-4,.,TRBV6-1,CASSPDKWAEKLFF,TGTGCCAGCAGTCCCGATAAGTGGGCTGAAAAACTGTTTTTT
.,TRBJ2-6,.,TRBV6-1,CASQLGANVLTF,TGTGCCAGCCAGCTTGGGGCCAACGTCCTGACTTTC
.,TRBJ1-6,.,TRBV4-2,CASSQDQGGSPLHF,TGTGCCAGCAGCCAAGACCAAGGCGGTTCACCCCTCCACTTT
.,TRBJ2-7,TRBD2,TRBV7-9,CASSLVAGYEQYF,TGTGCCAGCAGCTTAGTAGCGGGGTACGAGCAGTACTTC
few,TRBJ1-2,.,TRBV4-3,CASSQETTAVYGYTF,TGCGCCAGCAGCCAAGAAACGACAGCAGTTTATGGCTACACCTTC
.,TRBJ1-1,.,TRBV5-1,CASSLRLMNTEAFF,TGCGCCAGCAGCCTTCGGCTCATGAACACTGAAGCTTTCTTT
.,TRBJ1-5,.,TRBV6-6,CATIPGPGSNQPQHF,TGTGCCACCATACCAGGGCCGGGGAGCAATCAGCCCCAGCATTTT
.,TRBJ1-1,TRBD1,TRBV29-1,CSVMTGLRIEAFF,TGCAGCGTAATGACAGGGTTGCGGATTGAAGCTTTCTTT
.,TRBJ1-3,.,TRBV9,CASSKQPGALSGNTIYF,TGTGCCAGCAGCAAGCAACCAGGGGCCCTCTCTGGAAACACCATATATTTT
.,TRBJ1-1,.,TRBV4-3,CASSQDGNQAFF,TGCGCCAGCAGCCAAGACGGGAACCAGGCTTTCTTT
.,TRBJ2-7,.,TRBV10-3,CATSRDNPAGEQYF,TGTGCCACAAGCCGGGACAACCCGGCGGGGGAGCAGTACTTC
.,TRBJ2-3,.,TRBV18,CASSPAGGSTDTQYF,TGTGCCAGCTCACCGGCAGGGGGGAGCACAGATACGCAGTATTTT
few,TRBJ2-7,.,TRBV29-1,CSVQADSYEQYF,TGCAGCGTGCAAGCCGATTCCTACGAGCAGTACTTC
.,TRBJ1-6,.,TRBV7-9,CASSLGSNDDSYNSPLHF,TGTGCCAGCAGCTTAGGGTCCAACGACGACTCCTATAATTCACCCCTCCACTTT
.,TRBJ2-3,.,TRBV6-6,CASSYSQVVDTQYF,TGTGCCAGCAGTTACTCGCAAGTGGTAGATACGCAGTATTTT
.,TRBJ1-6,.,TRBV30,CAWSTLQGPYNSPLHF,TGTGCCTGGAGTACTCTACAGGGCCCCTATAATTCACCCCTCCACTTT
.,TRBJ2-7,.,TRBV29-1,CSVEKGDRSQSGEQYF,TGCAGCGTTGAAAAGGGCGACAGGTCTCAGAGCGGCGAGCAGTACTTC
.,TRBJ2-1,TRBD2,TRBV4-3,CASSQNVGGGKPEQFF,TGCGCCAGCAGCCAAAACGTTGGCGGGGGGAAGCCGGAGCAGTTCTTC
.,TRBJ1-6,TRBD1,TRBV5-6,CASSLETGGSGSSPLHF,TGTGCCAGCAGCTTGGAAACAGGGGGTTCAGGGAGTTCACCCCTCCACTTT
.,TRBJ2-7,.,TRBV7-7,CASSPDGYEQYF,TGTGCCAGCAGCCCGGACGGATACGAGCAGTACTTC
.,TRBJ1-2,TRBD1,TRBV5-1,CASSPGTEGGYTF,TGCGCCAGCAGCCCTGGGACAGAGGGGGGCTACACCTTC
.,TRBJ1-2,TRBD1,TRBV30,CAWSSWGTAGYTF,TGTGCCTGGAGTTCCTGGGGGACAGCTGGCTACACCTTC
.,TRBJ1-1,.,TRBV10-3,CAVQRSGDHTEAFF,TGTGCCGTTCAACGCTCAGGGGACCACACTGAAGCTTTCTTT
.,TRBJ2-1,.,TRBV5-1,CASSLDEYEQFF,TGCGCCAGCAGCTTAGATGAGTATGAGCAGTTCTTC
few,TRBJ2-7,TRBD1,TRBV14,CASSQQSGTVPYEQYF,TGTGCCAGCAGCCAACAATCCGGGACAGTCCCCTACGAGCAGTACTTC
few,TRBJ2-7,.,TRBV29-1,CSVQGSHYEQYF,TGCAGCGTACAGGGATCCCACTACGAGCAGTACTTC